A single sample gave rise to the 7 T cell receptor beta chains below, sequenced in a study of shared clonotypes between healthy human individuals. Data came from immunoSEQ multiplex PCR; TCRdb stores just in-frame clones and leaves some out. The sample holds over 1.4 million clones; roughly 97% are singletons and the top ten take roughly 1.2%. Sequenced input: naive CD4+ T cells sorted from blood. Subset noted: CD45RA+ positively selected. The origin of the receptors is a man between 25 and 39 years old in good health.

A remark on this clone: This specimen includes other DNA sequences encoding the same CDR3. The chain links TRBV2 to TRBJ2-3; 9 nucleotides agree with TRBD1. The V and J ends lost 4 bases and 1 base, in that order; junction bases with no gene match: 3. The germline CDR1 and CDR2 sequences are SNHLY and FYNNEI. The CDR3 has 15 residues. The CDR3 coding sequence is TGTGCCAGCAGTGGGGGACAGGGAGGCACAGATACGCAGTATTTT. Residues: CASSGGQGGTDTQYF.

V usage is TRBV7-2 and J usage is TRBJ2-7; no definite D call. Germline lookup yields CDR1 SGHTA and CDR2 FQGNSA. The CDR3 spans 12 residues. Between the trimmed V and J ends, which lost 4 bases and 4 bases, there was a span of 8 bases. The DNA of the CDR3 is TGTGCCAGCAGCTCCGACACTTACGAGCAGTACTTC. It translates to CASSSDTYEQYF.

The rearrangement joins TRBV10-3 to TRBJ2-2; D assignment may be TRBD1 or TRBD2 (5 bases each). This CDR3 is built from 18 residues. The germline V and J ends were trimmed by 4 bases and 0 bases, with 18 bases remaining between them. The V gene's germline CDR1 is ENHRY and CDR2 SYGVKD. CDR3 loop: CAISAGVVGVSNTGELFF. The CDR3 nucleotides are TGTGCCATCAGTGCAGGAGTGGTGGGGGTATCGAACACCGGGGAGCTGTTTTTT.

The chain joins TRBV27 to TRBJ2-1; D is possibly TRBD2 (5 bases). Germline CDR1 is MNHEY and CDR2 is SMNVEV (reference sequence). Trimming removed 3 bases from V and 4 bases from J, with 19 bases in between. The CDR3 has 17 amino acids. The CDR3 DNA is TGTGCCAGCAGTTTTATGCCCCTCACGGGATCATACAATGAGCAGTTCTTC. Amino acid sequence: CASSFMPLTGSYNEQFF.

The chain uses TRBV7-9 and TRBJ1-2; D is unresolved. From germline, CDR1 is SEHNR and CDR2 FQNEAQ (reference sequence). V was cut by 5 bases and J by 7 bases, with 17 bases left in between. The CDR3 covers 14 residues. CDR3 coding DNA: TGTGCCAGCAGCCTAGAGGCAGATCCGACTGGCTACACCTTC. It specifies CASSLEADPTGYTF.

This chain uses TRBV7-7 with TRBJ2-3, with D unresolved. V was trimmed by 1 base and J by 3 bases, leaving 11 bases between them. CDR1 and CDR2 (germline): SSHAT, FNYEAQ (reference sequence). The CDR3 has 15 residues. The CDR3 DNA reads TGTGCCAGCAGCTTAGGACTGGGGAAGACAGATACGCAGTATTTT. Amino acid sequence: CASSLGLGKTDTQYF.

The chain employs TRBV5-6 and TRBJ1-2, with 8 bases that match TRBD1. The junction had 10 bases not matched to a gene; V was cut back by 4 bases and J by 8 bases. The CDR3 consists of 14 residues. Germline CDR1 reads SGHDT; CDR2 reads YYEEEE. DNA for the CDR3: TGTGCCAGCAGCCCCAGGACAGGGCCTTTGGGCTACACCTTC. Its translation is CASSPRTGPLGYTF.